Below are 16 T cell receptor beta chains sequenced from a single sample in a study of memory CD4+ T cells and cytomegalovirus serostatus. Only in-frame clones appear in the TCRdb table, and some are missing; sequencing was by immunoSEQ multiplex PCR. The table shows about 75,000 clones, with 78% occurring only once. Single viable CD3+CD4+CD8-CD45RO+ cells were sorted as the memory CD4+ T cells. The sample consisted of memory CD4+ T cells from blood. The source of these receptors is an adult in good health and CMV-seropositive.

The gene calls are TRBV5-1 and TRBJ2-5; D might be TRBD1 (6 bases). V was cut by 4 bases and J by 0 bases, with 13 bases left in between. The CDR3 contains 15 residues. Germline CDR1 and CDR2: SGHRS and YFSETQ. In nucleotides, the CDR3 is TGCGCCAGCAGCGACCAGGGACATCACCAAGAGACCCAGTACTTC. It specifies CASSDQGHHQETQYF.

The CDR3 reads CASSVEGGLGGGETQYF. In nucleotides, the CDR3 is TGTGCCAGCAGCGTAGAGGGTGGTTTGGGGGGCGGAGAGACCCAGTACTTC. V is TRBV9 and J is TRBJ2-5, with D possibly called TRBD1 or TRBD2 (6 bases each). The CDR3 has 17 residues. Germline-derived CDR1 and CDR2 are SGDLS and YYNGEE. V was trimmed by 0 bases and J by 4 bases, leaving 19 bases between them.

The chain is built from TRBV7-2 and TRBJ2-7, with TRBD1 as a possible D gene (5 bases). Germline CDR1 is SGHTA and CDR2 is FQGNSA. Trimming took off 5 bases at V and 3 bases at J, with 8 bases between the two ends. This CDR3 has 12 residues. The CDR3 DNA sequence: TGTGCCAGCAGCGAGACAGACTACGAGCAGTACTTC. Its translation: CASSETDYEQYF.

The genes are TRBV5-4 and TRBJ1-1, with D uncertain. The CDR3 spans 18 residues. V was shortened by 2 bases and J by 3 bases, with 23 bases between the two germline ends. CDR1 is SGHNT, CDR2 YYREEE, per germline (reference sequence). CDR3 nucleotides: TGTGCCAGCAGCTTCAGGCTCCGAACTTTTAAGGGATACACTGAAGCTTTCTTT. Its protein is CASSFRLRTFKGYTEAFF.

This chain uses TRBV7-9 with TRBJ1-2, with 9 bases that match TRBD1. Germline V gene sequence: CDR1 SEHNR, CDR2 FQNEAQ (reference sequence). The V gene end was trimmed by 3 bases and the J gene end by 8 bases; junction bases not matched to a gene: 10. There are 15 residues in the CDR3. The CDR3 coding sequence is TGTGCCAGCAGCTTCCGGGACAGGGAAATTGGAGGCTACACCTTC. Translated: CASSFRDREIGGYTF.

V usage is TRBV19 and J usage is TRBJ2-2; TRBD2 matches 11 bases. The CDR3 is 18 amino acids. V lost 5 bases and J lost 7; bases outside the gene matches: 15. CDR1 is LNHDA and CDR2 is SQIVND in the germline V gene (reference sequence). CDR3 amino acids: CASSQRGRSGRAIGELFF. CDR3 nucleotides: TGTGCCAGTAGTCAAAGGGGGCGTAGCGGGAGGGCCATCGGGGAGCTGTTTTTT. The full variable domain, in which reference TRBV19 and TRBJ2-2 provide the parts outside the CDR3, is DGGITQSPKYLFRKEGQNVTLSCEQNLNHDAMYWYRQDPGQGLRLIYYSQIVNDFQKGDIAEGYSVSREKKESFPLTVTSAQKNPTAFYLCASSQRGRSGRAIGELFFGEGSRLTVL.

The chain uses TRBV9 and TRBJ1-3; 9 bases agree with TRBD1. Germline CDR1 reads SGDLS; CDR2 reads YYNGEE. The ends lost 0 bases at V and 4 bases at J; junction bases unmatched: 2. This CDR3 spans 15 amino acids. CDR3 protein: CASSVAGTGGNTIYF. The CDR3 nucleotides are TGTGCCAGCAGCGTAGCCGGGACAGGGGGAAACACCATATATTTT.

There are a few counts of this clone. The chain combines TRBV7-9 with TRBJ2-5, with D perhaps TRBD1 (6 bases). The CDR3 consists of 17 residues. Trimming pared 4 bases from V and 4 bases from J, leaving 22 bases between. The V gene's germline CDR1 is SEHNR and CDR2 FQNEAQ (reference sequence). CDR3: CASSSAPRGASGETQYF. CDR3 DNA: TGTGCCAGCAGCTCCGCCCCCAGGGGCGCGAGTGGAGAGACCCAGTACTTC.

The CDR3 spells CAWSVQGRQPQHF. The CDR3 nucleotides read TGTGCCTGGAGTGTACAGGGGCGGCAGCCCCAGCATTTT. The chain joins TRBV30 to TRBJ1-5; 7 bases are a match to TRBD1. CDR3 length: 13 amino acids. V was clipped by 0 bases and J by 7 bases; unmatched bases: 3. The germline V gene has CDR1 GTSNPN and CDR2 SVGIG (reference sequence).

The V gene is TRBV7-2, the J gene TRBJ1-2; 7 bases map to TRBD1. CDR3 length: 15 amino acids. V dropped 7 bases and J dropped 3; count of bases not matched to a gene: 11. CDR1 is SGHTA and CDR2 is FQGNSA in the germline V gene. The CDR3 nucleotides are TGTGCCAGCACCCCAGGGACAGCCCTTTACTATGGCTACACCTTC. Protein: CASTPGTALYYGYTF.

This clone was seen more than once but under ten times. The genes are TRBV18 and TRBJ2-3; no definite D call. The germline V gene encodes CDR1 KGHSH and CDR2 LQKENI. V was pared by 6 bases and J by 2 bases, with 6 bases between. This CDR3 has 12 residues. CDR3 DNA sequence: TGTGCCAGCTCCGTCATCACAGATACGCAGTATTTT. Translated: CASSVITDTQYF. Variable domain in full (rest from reference TRBV18 and TRBJ2-3): NAGVMQNPRHLVRRRGQEARLRCSPMKGHSHVYWYRQLPEEGLKFMVYLQKENIIDESGMPKERFSAEFPKEGPSILRIQQVVRGDSAAYFCASSVITDTQYFGPGTRLTVL.

This chain uses TRBV6-1 with TRBJ1-2; D unresolved. CDR1 and CDR2 (germline): MNHNS, SASEGT. V lost 1 base to trimming and J lost 5 bases, with 8 bases between them. This CDR3 contains 13 residues. CDR3 DNA sequence: TGTGCCAGCAGTGAAGGACGGCTATATGGCTACACCTTC. This sequence encodes CASSEGRLYGYTF.

The rearrangement links TRBV7-2 to TRBJ2-7; TRBD1 matches 7 bases. V shed 0 bases and J 2 bases; nucleotides not matched to a gene: 7. Germline-derived CDR1 and CDR2 are SGHTA and FQGNSA. This CDR3 contains 16 residues. CDR3 region: CASSLAGTGAPYEQYV. The CDR3, as DNA: TGTGCCAGCAGCTTAGCGGGCACAGGGGCCCCCTACGAGCAGTACGTC.

This sequence joins TRBV2 and TRBJ2-1; 10 bases are a match to TRBD2. Germline values: CDR1 SNHLY, CDR2 FYNNEI. With 3 bases clipped from V and 7 bases from J, the junction kept 9 bases outside the gene matches. The CDR3 has 16 amino acids. DNA for the CDR3: TGTGCCAGCAGTGATCGGTCTAGCGGGAGAAGGAATGAGCAGTTCTTC. Translating it yields CASSDRSSGRRNEQFF.

The chain links TRBV6-1 to TRBJ2-2; D call uncertain. Trimming pared 4 bases from V and 1 base from J, leaving 10 bases between. This CDR3 region has 15 residues. Germline loops: CDR1 MNHNS, CDR2 SASEGT. The CDR3 bases are TGTGCCAGCAGTGTTCGGACGGAGAACACCGGGGAGCTGTTTTTT. Translated: CASSVRTENTGELFF.

V is TRBV30 and J is TRBJ2-7; the D is unclear. The V end was cut by 6 bases, the J end by 4 bases, with 13 bases between. This CDR3 spans 12 amino acids. Germline loops: CDR1 GTSNPN, CDR2 SVGIG (reference sequence). The CDR3 DNA sequence: TGTGCCTGCCGAGGCAGGAATTACGAGCAGTACTTC. It yields the protein CACRGRNYEQYF.